The clone carrying this TCR beta chain was counted only a few times. Antigen unknown. CDR1 is MDHEN and CDR2 is SYDVKM in the germline V gene. CDR3 length: 15 amino acids. V dropped 6 bases and J dropped 2; count of bases not matched to a gene: 5. This specimen belongs to a study of radiotherapy plus CTLA-4 blockade in lung cancer. Study in general: Objective responses were documented in 15% to 20% of patients, with disease control in about 28%. Study observations and caveats: Among reported predictors of response, early blood T cell clone dynamics with interferon-beta performed best. TCR clones from tumors expanded in blood after radiotherapy plus ipilimumab.

The table came from immunoSEQ multiplex PCR; TCRdb's copy has only in-frame clones and leaves some out. The top ten clones hold 2% to 2.5% of a sample with around 85,000 clones, approximately 86% of them seen once. Treatment of patients with chemo-refractory metastatic non-small-cell lung cancer consisted of focal radiation plus CTLA-4 blockade with ipilimumab. The chain couples TRBV28 to TRBJ1-5; 9 nucleotides line up with TRBD1. The sample consisted of peripheral blood, taken from a patient treated with radiotherapy plus ipilimumab. The receptor was derived from a human donor with non-small cell lung cancer who had a partial response to radiotherapy plus ipilimumab. DNA of the CDR3: TGTGCCAGCAGAGTGGGACAGGGCGGCAATCAGCCCCAGCATTTT. Translation: CASRVGQGGNQPQHF.